This T cell receptor beta chain was captured in a study of cytomegalovirus exposure and HLA in healthy donors. Overall study context: In a previous analysis, more than 90 million unique TCR beta sequences were found from about 190 million T cells. Overall study findings and caveats: Overall, roughly 150 TCR beta chains were annotated as cytomegalovirus-associated.

The CDR3 length is 13 residues. The V end lost 8 bases, the J end lost 1 base, and 11 bases lay between the germline ends. Germline V gene sequence: CDR1 SGHTA, CDR2 FQGNSA. About this clone: Its antigen remains unknown.

The PCR ran on 60 Vbeta and 13 Jbeta primers. TCRdb's table, derived via immunoSEQ multiplex PCR, lists solely in-frame clones and lacks some. Of some 150,000 clones in the sample, approximately 75% were seen once. The specimen was PBMCs. This rearrangement joins TRBV7-2 to TRBJ1-1; D not certain. The clonotype originates from a man aged 25-45 years in good health and CMV-seropositive. The CDR3 protein is CASSPEGNTEAFF. The CDR3 DNA sequence: TGTGCCAGCTCTCCTGAGGGGAACACTGAAGCTTTCTTT. Complete variable domain (other parts from reference TRBV7-2 and TRBJ1-1): GAGVSQSPSNKVTEKGKDVELRCDPISGHTALYWYRQSLGQGLEFLIYFQGNSAPDKSGLPSDRFSAERTGGSVSTLTIQRTQQEDSAVYLCASSPEGNTEAFFGQGTRLTVV.